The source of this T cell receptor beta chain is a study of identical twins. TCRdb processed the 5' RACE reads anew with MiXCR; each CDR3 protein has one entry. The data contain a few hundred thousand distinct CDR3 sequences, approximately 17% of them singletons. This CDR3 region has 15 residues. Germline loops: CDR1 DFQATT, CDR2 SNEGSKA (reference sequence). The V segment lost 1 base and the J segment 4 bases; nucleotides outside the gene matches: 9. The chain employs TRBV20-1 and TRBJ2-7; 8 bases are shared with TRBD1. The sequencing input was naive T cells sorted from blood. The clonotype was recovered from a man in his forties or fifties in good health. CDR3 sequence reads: CSARVNRGAVYEQYF. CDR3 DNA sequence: TGCAGTGCTAGAGTCAACAGGGGGGCGGTTTACGAGCAGTACTTC.